Listed here are 24 T cell receptor beta chains from one sample, sequenced in a study of blood T cell repertoires in COVID-19. Repertoires were generated with immunoSEQ multiplex PCR, while TCRdb's copy carries only in-frame clones and drops some. The table has 20,000 to 30,000 clones, roughly nine tenths seen once; the top ten hold 9.7%. The sample consisted of peripheral blood. Receptors were obtained from a man in his 70s with acute or convalescent COVID-19.

This clone was observed a single time. V usage is TRBV7-2 and J usage is TRBJ1-5, with D hard to call. The germline V and J ends were trimmed by 0 bases and 9 bases, with 15 bases remaining between them. The length of the CDR3 is 15 residues. Germline V gene data show CDR1 as SGHTA and CDR2 as FQGNSA. The CDR3 loop reads CASSLADGGGGPQHF. The CDR3 DNA reads as TGTGCCAGCAGCTTAGCGGACGGTGGTGGAGGGCCCCAGCATTTT.

This clone was seen only once. CDR3 residues: CSASRLGGPLHF. CDR3 DNA sequence: TGCAGTGCTAGTAGACTTGGAGGACCCCTCCACTTT. V is TRBV20-1 and J is TRBJ1-6, with D uncertain. The CDR3 length is 12 residues. V was clipped by 3 bases and J by 12 bases, with 12 bases between them. CDR1 and CDR2 (germline): DFQATT, SNEGSKA (reference sequence).

This clone is categorized as medium-sized (0.01 to 0.1%). This chain joins TRBV3-1 (or the pseudogene TRBV3-2) and TRBJ2-2; 7 bases are a match to TRBD2. V lost 1 base and J lost 5; bases outside the gene matches: 1. CDR3 length: 14 amino acids. Germline CDR1 is LGHDT and CDR2 is YNNKEL (reference sequence). The CDR3 protein is CASSQAGGTGELFF. The DNA for the CDR3 is TGTGCCAGCAGCCAAGCGGGAGGTACCGGGGAGCTGTTTTTT.

V gene TRBV12-5 combines with J gene TRBJ2-1, with D possibly being TRBD1 (8 bases). There are 15 residues in the CDR3. V shed 7 bases and J shed 9 bases, with 22 bases lying between them. Germline V gives CDR1 LGHNT, CDR2 FRNRAP. The CDR3 reads CASVPGTGLGGEQFF. The CDR3 DNA reads TGTGCTAGTGTTCCCGGGACAGGACTAGGGGGTGAGCAGTTCTTC.

The V gene is TRBV24-1, the J gene TRBJ2-3, with TRBD2 identical over 9 bases. Per germline, CDR1 KGHDR and CDR2 SFDVKD. V shed 4 bases, J shed 2 bases, and the junction held 9 bases outside the gene matches. This CDR3 is 17 amino acids long. The CDR3 bases are TGTGCCACCAGTGACGCCCTCGGGACTAGCTCCACAGATACGCAGTATTTT. This sequence encodes CATSDALGTSSTDTQYF.

V usage is TRBV6-5 and J usage is TRBJ1-2; 9 bases are shared with TRBD1. V lost 4 bases and J lost 4; bases outside the gene matches: 7. Germline CDR1 MNHEY, CDR2 SVGAGI. This CDR3 comprises 15 residues. CDR3 DNA: TGTGCCAGCAGTTTACCGGGACAGGGTGGCTATGGCTACACCTTC. Amino acid sequence: CASSLPGQGGYGYTF.

The V call is TRBV11-1, the J call TRBJ1-1, with D uncertain. Germline CDR1 and CDR2: SGHAT and FQDESV (reference sequence). The V end lost 2 bases, the J end lost 2 bases, and 6 bases lay between the germline ends. This CDR3 contains 13 residues. This CDR3 reads CASSLRFNTEAFF. The CDR3 coding sequence is TGTGCCAGCAGCTTACGGTTTAACACTGAAGCTTTCTTT.

The chain links TRBV12-3 or TRBV12-4 to TRBJ1-1; 8 bases fit TRBD1. V dropped 9 bases and J dropped 4; count of bases not matched to a gene: 7. The CDR3 contains 13 residues. CDR3 sequence reads: CASLRQGATEAFF. DNA for the CDR3: TGTGCCAGTTTAAGGCAGGGGGCCACTGAAGCTTTCTTT.

This clone was counted only a few times. This rearrangement joins TRBV5-4 to TRBJ1-1, with 10 positions matching TRBD1. V was pared by 3 bases and J by 0 bases, with 5 bases of the junction left unmatched. CDR1 and CDR2 (germline): SGHNT, YYREEE (reference sequence). This CDR3 is 16 amino acids long. The CDR3 loop is CASSSGTGAMNTEAFF. The CDR3 DNA reads as TGTGCCAGCAGCTCTGGGACAGGGGCAATGAACACTGAAGCTTTCTTT.

The rearrangement links TRBV5-6 to TRBJ2-1, with 7 positions matching TRBD2. The CDR3 extends over 14 amino acids. Trimming took 6 bases from V and 2 from J; bases not matched to a gene: 5. Germline CDR1 reads SGHDT; CDR2 reads YYEEEE. CDR3 protein: CASNRGVPYNEQFF. For the CDR3, the DNA is TGTGCCAGCAACCGGGGGGTCCCCTACAATGAGCAGTTCTTC. Looking up the rest from reference TRBV5-6 and TRBJ2-1 gives the full variable domain: DAGVTQSPTHLIKTRGQQVTLRCSPKSGHDTVSWYQQALGQGPQFIFQYYEEEERQRGNFPDRFSGHQFPNYSSELNVNALLLGDSALYLCASNRGVPYNEQFFGPGTRLTVL.

The V gene is TRBV19, the J gene TRBJ1-4; 7 nucleotides agree with TRBD1. The germline CDR1 and CDR2 sequences are LNHDA and SQIVND (reference sequence). This CDR3 spans 15 amino acids. The trim removed 8 bases at V and 4 bases at J, leaving 10 bases unmatched. CDR3 nucleotides: TGTGCCAGTGCGACTTCCCGGGACAGTAATGAAAAACTGTTTTTT. It translates to CASATSRDSNEKLFF.

This clone has just one count. The rearrangement uses TRBV6-5 and TRBJ2-7; 11 positions agree with TRBD1. Germline trimming cut 11 bases from V and 2 bases from J; bases unmatched to any gene: 11. Germline V gives CDR1 MNHEY, CDR2 SVGAGI. This CDR3 is 15 amino acids long. The DNA for the CDR3 is TGTGCCTCCAATATGGGGACAGGGGGGACCTACGAGCAGTACTTC. This codes for CASNMGTGGTYEQYF.

The V gene is TRBV27, the J gene TRBJ2-3, with TRBD2 matching over 8 bases. The CDR3 is made up of 15 amino acids. V dropped 5 bases and J dropped 5; count of bases not matched to a gene: 9. Germline loops: CDR1 MNHEY, CDR2 SMNVEV (reference sequence). The CDR3 is CASSTSGGRRDTQYF. The CDR3 nucleotides are TGTGCCAGCAGTACTAGCGGCGGGAGAAGAGATACGCAGTATTTT.

The chain carries TRBV7-2 and TRBJ1-3, with D unresolved. V lost 5 bases and J lost 0, with 5 bases in between. The CDR3 runs 13 residues. Germline CDR1 reads SGHTA; CDR2 reads FQGNSA. CDR3 DNA sequence: TGTGCCAGCAGCCAGAACTCTGGAAACACCATATATTTT. Its protein is CASSQNSGNTIYF.

The chain recombines TRBV29-1 with TRBJ1-2, with TRBD1 matching 10 bases. Germline CDR1 and CDR2: SQVTM and ANQGSEA. V was clipped by 7 bases and J by 8 bases; unmatched bases: 13. The CDR3 is 14 residues long. CDR3 protein: CSGGMGQGTTGYTF. CDR3 nucleotide sequence: TGCAGCGGGGGAATGGGACAGGGGACGACCGGCTACACCTTC.

This sequence joins TRBV6-5 and TRBJ2-7; 8 nucleotides agree with TRBD1. Trimming at V came to 5 bases and at J to 1 base, leaving 7 bases not matched to a gene. CDR1 is MNHEY and CDR2 is SVGAGI in the germline V gene. CDR3 size: 15 residues. CDR3: CASSIRDRHSYEQYF. For the CDR3, the DNA is TGTGCCAGCAGTATCCGGGACAGGCATTCCTACGAGCAGTACTTC.

The chain has TRBV14 and TRBJ1-3, with no clear D. The CDR3 totals 15 residues. The germline V and J ends were trimmed by 1 base and 1 base, with 8 bases remaining between them. Germline lookup yields CDR1 SGHDN and CDR2 FVKESK. CDR3 residues: CASSQVRLSGNTIYF. CDR3 DNA sequence: TGTGCCAGCAGCCAAGTGCGGTTATCTGGAAACACCATATATTTT. Full variable domain (rest looked up from reference TRBV14 and TRBJ1-3): EAGVTQFPSHSVIEKGQTVTLRCDPISGHDNLYWYRRVMGKEIKFLLHFVKESKQDESGMPNNRFLAERTGGTYSTLKVQPAELEDSGVYFCASSQVRLSGNTIYFGEGSWLTVV.

The chain has TRBV2 and TRBJ2-7; the match to TRBD1 covers 7 bases. With V trimmed by 6 bases and J by 1 base, 9 bases remained unmatched. Germline V gives CDR1 SNHLY, CDR2 FYNNEI. CDR3 size: 15 residues. CDR3 region: CASRDKTGPSYEQYF. The CDR3 DNA sequence: TGTGCCAGCAGAGATAAGACAGGGCCTTCCTACGAGCAGTACTTC.

The rearrangement joins TRBV4-2 to TRBJ2-7, with 7 bases lining up with TRBD1. V gave up 4 bases and J gave up 2 bases; unmatched junction bases: 5. The germline gives CDR1 LGHNA, CDR2 YNFKEQ. This CDR3 region has 14 residues. This CDR3 is CASSRPGQTYEQYF. DNA for the CDR3: TGTGCCAGCAGCCGTCCGGGACAGACCTACGAGCAGTACTTC.

The rearrangement uses TRBV18 and TRBJ1-1; no clear D. The length of the CDR3 is 15 residues. Germline V gene lookup returns CDR1 KGHSH and CDR2 LQKENI. V lost 1 base and J lost 1, with 10 bases in between. The CDR3 reads CASSPLPGSNTEAFF. As DNA, the CDR3 is TGTGCCAGCTCACCACTCCCCGGGTCGAACACTGAAGCTTTCTTT.

This chain links TRBV2 with TRBJ2-1; the match to TRBD1 covers 10 bases. From germline, CDR1 is SNHLY and CDR2 FYNNEI. Losses at the gene ends were 4 bases for V and 6 bases for J; bases not matched to a gene: 3. The CDR3 covers 14 residues. CDR3 bases: TGTGCCAGCAGTGCCGGGACAGGGGCCAATGAGCAGTTCTTC. Residues: CASSAGTGANEQFF.

The chain couples TRBV2 to TRBJ2-7; D is undetermined. V was shortened by 7 bases and J by 4 bases, with 11 bases between the two germline ends. Per germline, CDR1 SNHLY and CDR2 FYNNEI. The CDR3 consists of 12 residues. The CDR3, as DNA: TGTGCCAGCAAGATCGAGGTTTACGAGCAGTACTTC. Translating gives CASKIEVYEQYF. The complete variable domain, with remaining parts taken from reference TRBV2 and TRBJ2-7, reads EPEVTQTPSHQVTQMGQEVILRCVPISNHLYFYWYRQILGQKVEFLVSFYNNEISEKSEIFDDQFSVERPDGSNFTLKIRSTKLEDSAMYFCASKIEVYEQYFGPGTRLTVT.

The V gene is TRBV28, the J gene TRBJ1-5; 9 nucleotides line up with TRBD1. After removal of 5 bases from V and 6 bases from J, the junction contained 5 bases not matched to a gene. The CDR3 is 14 residues long. Germline CDR1 is MDHEN and CDR2 is SYDVKM. The CDR3 protein is CASSRTGAGQPQHF. CDR3 DNA: TGTGCCAGCAGTCGGACAGGGGCAGGTCAGCCCCAGCATTTT.

The chain combines TRBV7-6 with TRBJ1-3; 8 bases line up with TRBD1. Trimming removed 5 bases from V and 0 bases from J; junction bases left unmatched: 6. Germline loops: CDR1 SGHVS, CDR2 FNYEAQ. There are 16 residues in the CDR3. CDR3 coding DNA: TGTGCCAGCAGCCCGGGACAGGCCTTCTCTGGAAACACCATATATTTT. Translating it yields CASSPGQAFSGNTIYF.